This T cell receptor beta chain was sequenced in a study of blood T cells in healthy people across ages (dated by TCRdb to about 2015). About the investigation overall: Template switching captured roughly one uniquely barcoded TCR beta cDNA molecule per two T cells in model experiments. Two additional independent replicas of 1 million unique cDNA reads from the same blood draw were analyzed for two donors (one aged 18 to 30 and one aged 80 or older). The study measured age-related changes in TCR beta repertoire diversity using deep sequencing normalized with unique cDNA molecular identifiers. The donors were divided into four age groups: young (average 16 years), middle-aged (approximately 39), aged (approximately 62) and long-lived (around 80). The paper's findings and limits, for the study overall: Compared with the aged group, more naive CD4+ T cells, fewer expanded clones and increased TCR diversity were shown by the long-lived group, suggesting age selection. Because profiling used bulk unsorted PBMCs, naive and antigen-experienced compartments could not be compared conclusively. There was a strong correlation between observed TCR beta diversity and the percentage of naive T cells measured by flow cytometry. Observed TCR beta diversity per million T cells fell roughly linearly with age, and a significant reduction was already apparent by age about 36. Estimates of total diversity based on one million sequenced T cells were regarded as lower bounds and as underestimates. Donor CMV infection status was unknown, potentially confounding age-related changes in expanded clonotypes.

This clonotype was seen more than once but under ten times. Its antigen target is currently unknown. The input lacks base qualities; no much larger clone sits a single base away. Donors were roughly 40 systemically healthy Caucasian individuals from Russia aged roughly 6 to 95 years. Ten milliliters of peripheral blood were drawn from each donor into EDTA-treated Vacutainer tubes. Ficoll-Paque density-gradient centrifugation was used to isolate PBMCs, with at least 6 million obtained per sample. Trizol reagent was used to extract total RNA from the PBMCs, yielding at least 5 micrograms per sample. Naive CD45RAhigh/CD27high T cell percentages were measured by flow cytometry on a PBMC aliquot from every donor. Ends trimmed: V by 3 bases, J by 2 bases; bases unmatched to a gene: 6. The CDR3, cysteine through phenylalanine, is 14 amino acids long. This entry keeps only the CDR3 DNA: 42 bases, framed from base 1. The germline V gene (reference sequence) yields DFQATT for CDR1 and SNEGSKA for CDR2.

Library preparation used 5' RACE. The instrument was an Illumina HiSeq 2500. A second PCR of 7 to 11 cycles was performed with a sample-barcoded 5' primer and a J-beta primer mix. Each TCR beta cDNA molecule received a unique molecular identifier from a template-switch 5' adaptor carrying 12 random nucleotides. Each sample yielded at least 2.5 million CDR3-containing paired-end reads. All of the RNA was converted into first-strand cDNA using the Mint cDNA synthesis kit, with a TRBC-specific oligonucleotide serving as the primer. Following uracil-DNA glycosylase treatment, all cDNA underwent a first 18-cycle PCR with the universal primers M1SS and BC2_uni_R. Regarding the original processing steps: Each sample was normalized by randomly selecting 1 million high-quality reads, each carrying a distinct molecular identifier. Reads sharing molecular identifiers were discarded rather than binned into consensus sequences. MiTCR, with a Q25 quality threshold and the strictest error-elimination algorithm, was used for CDR3 identification, clonotype clustering and error correction. Lower-bound total TCR beta diversity was estimated with a nonparametric unseen species model using Euler transformation. The public reads were quality trimmed at Q25 with fastp and then assembled into clones with MiXCR by TCRdb, keeping productive beta chains. Every entry covers one CDR3 protein and lists the most common genes and DNA from its rows. TCRdb's processing, not the authors', yielded these V and J calls. Within this sample are about 540,000 distinct CDR3 sequences, with more than 20% of them counted one time only. Around 10% of the sample is taken by the ten largest.

These records were also assigned to another study, of T cells of mothers and their children. That second publication adds: Donors were nine systemically healthy Caucasian individuals: three mothers and their six children. cDNA synthesis consumed the entire amount of extracted RNA, loaded at about 1.6 ug RNA in each 15 ul reaction. In the second PCR, the M1S primer added sample barcodes and 2-4 random nucleotides. Over 9.5 million TCR beta CDR3 reads were obtained for each mother, and some 3 million reads were obtained for each child. Thymic selection shapes the output of TCR recombination in a similar way in related and unrelated pairs, and inherited differences have a minor effect. Normalized repertoire overlap was always found to be slightly, but never significantly, higher in related mother-child pairs than in unrelated mother-child pairs. Persistent microchimeric T cell clones were not detected, at a sensitivity of 85 to 100 clones per million clonotypes. The study used deep NGS to compare TCR beta repertoires of mothers and children, seeking features distinguishing related mother-child pairs from unrelated individuals. Mothers averaged 40 +/- 4 years of age and children averaged around 10 +/- 4 years. After adapters were ligated using NEBNext reagents, the libraries underwent 100+100 nt paired-end sequencing on an Illumina HiSeq 2000. To prevent cross-contamination, the mother and child libraries were prepared one month apart and sequenced in separate runs. For each donor, between about 500,000 and 2,200,000 distinct TCR beta clonotypes were identified. Naive TCR beta clonotypes were estimated from low-frequency clonotypes matched to each donor's FACS-determined naive share, without sorting.

This clonotype originated in a boy aged 10-17 years in good health. The sequencing input was blood. The sequence joins TRBV20-1 to TRBJ1-2; 7 bases in the junction line up with TRBD1. The sequenced DNA: TGCAGTGCTAGGGATGTGACAGGGAACTATGGCTACACCTTC. This yields the protein CSARDVTGNYGYTF.